This is a list of T cell receptor beta chains from one sample in a study of somatic mutations in cytotoxic T cells in rheumatoid arthritis. Data came from immunoSEQ multiplex PCR; TCRdb stores just in-frame clones and leaves some out. The profile shows 30,000 to 45,000 clones, around 80% of them singletons. The sequencing sample was made of CD8+ T cells sorted from blood. Receptor source: a man aged 35-49 years in good health. Both conserved end residues are part of each CDR3. Fields, in order: V gene, J gene, clone size, D gene, CDR3 protein, CDR3 DNA. The D gene is left open where the match is weak. Not every row has a clone size; where given, it reads once, few, many or a size class.

TRBV6-5	TRBJ2-2	NA	NA	CAAGAGVNTGELFF	TGTGCCGCAGGGGCGGGGGTGAACACCGGGGAGCTGTTTTTT
TRBV4-1	TRBJ2-7	NA	TRBD2	CASSHLAASYEQYF	TGCGCCAGCAGCCATCTAGCGGCCTCCTACGAGCAGTACTTC
TRBV28	TRBJ2-3	once	NA	CASSETRSLTDTQYF	TGTGCCAGCAGCGAAACTAGGTCTCTCACAGATACGCAGTATTTT
TRBV28	TRBJ1-1	NA	NA	CASSLGQGGIAFF	TGTGCCAGCAGTTTAGGCCAGGGTGGAATAGCTTTCTTT
TRBV27	TRBJ1-1	NA	TRBD1	CASRQGAEAFF	TGTGCCAGCAGGCAGGGGGCTGAAGCTTTCTTT
TRBV6-5	TRBJ2-1	NA	NA	CASSWRGTNEQFF	TGTGCCAGCAGTTGGCGAGGGACGAATGAGCAGTTCTTC
TRBV28	TRBJ2-1	NA	TRBD2	CASRALAGEASYDEQFF	TGTGCCAGCAGGGCCCTAGCGGGAGAGGCCTCGTACGATGAGCAGTTCTTC
TRBV5-4	TRBJ2-1	NA	NA	CASRGGETPYNEQFF	TGTGCCAGCAGGGGAGGAGAGACTCCCTACAATGAGCAGTTCTTC
TRBV4-1	TRBJ2-1	NA	NA	CASSQDRGSSYNEQFF	TGCGCCAGCAGCCAAGATCGGGGGAGCTCCTACAATGAGCAGTTCTTC
TRBV6-1	TRBJ2-7	few	NA	CASSEVGASYEQYF	TGTGCCAGCAGTGAAGTGGGGGCGTCCTACGAGCAGTACTTC
TRBV28	TRBJ1-1	NA	TRBD1	CASSFWGQGNTEAFF	TGTGCCAGCAGTTTCTGGGGACAGGGGAACACTGAAGCTTTCTTT
TRBV30	TRBJ2-7	NA	NA	CAWTSGDYEQYF	TGTGCCTGGACCTCCGGAGACTACGAGCAGTACTTC
TRBV5-4	TRBJ1-2	NA	NA	CASTRQTFGYGYTF	TGTGCCAGTACGCGACAGACCTTTGGCTATGGCTACACCTTC
TRBV19	TRBJ2-7	NA	NA	CASTPSGLGSYEQYF	TGTGCCAGTACCCCGAGCGGTTTAGGGAGCTACGAGCAGTACTTC
TRBV28	TRBJ1-5	NA	TRBD1	CASSTMDRVRQPQHF	TGTGCCAGCAGCACAATGGACAGGGTTAGGCAGCCCCAGCATTTT
TRBV5-5	TRBJ2-3	NA	NA	CASSLTFTDTQYF	TGTGCCAGCAGCTTGACCTTCACAGATACGCAGTATTTT
TRBV6-5	TRBJ2-1	NA	NA	CASSYSMPGSAGEQFF	TGTGCCAGCAGTTACTCGATGCCGGGCTCTGCCGGTGAGCAGTTCTTC
TRBV5-4	TRBJ2-7	NA	NA	CASSLARGPGLPDEQYF	TGTGCCAGCAGCTTGGCCCGCGGCCCGGGGCTGCCCGACGAGCAGTACTTC
TRBV28	TRBJ1-5	NA	NA	CASSFDSQPQHF	TGTGCCAGCAGTTTCGACAGTCAGCCCCAGCATTTT
TRBV27	TRBJ1-2	NA	TRBD1	CASSYRGIYGYTF	TGTGCCAGCAGTTACAGGGGTATCTATGGCTACACCTTC
TRBV30	TRBJ1-1	few	TRBD1	CAWGGDSGEAFF	TGTGCCTGGGGAGGGGACAGCGGGGAAGCTTTCTTT
TRBV6-5	TRBJ1-3	NA	NA	CASSYGSGNTIYF	TGTGCCAGCAGTTACGGCTCTGGAAACACCATATATTTT
TRBV5-1	TRBJ1-5	NA	NA	CASSSSTNPTSGNAGDQPQHF	TGCGCCAGCAGCTCCTCGACGAACCCCACATCGGGAAATGCGGGCGATCAGCCCCAGCATTTT
TRBV5-1	TRBJ2-6	NA	NA	CASSLGQRLSGANVLTF	TGCGCCAGCAGCTTGGGACAGAGACTTTCTGGGGCCAACGTCCTGACTTTC
TRBV7-9	TRBJ2-5	NA	TRBD1	CASSHDRDQETQYF	TGTGCCAGCAGCCATGACAGGGACCAAGAGACCCAGTACTTC
TRBV7-9	TRBJ2-1	few	NA	CASSPSENEQFF	TGTGCCAGCAGCCCTAGCGAGAATGAGCAGTTCTTC
TRBV11-2	TRBJ2-2	NA	TRBD1	CASSLRTGVDTGELFF	TGTGCCAGCAGCCTTAGGACAGGGGTGGACACCGGGGAGCTGTTTTTT
TRBV25-1	TRBJ2-5	NA	NA	CASTEGGRGEYQETQYF	TGTGCCAGCACCGAAGGGGGAAGAGGGGAGTACCAAGAGACCCAGTACTTC
TRBV6-5	TRBJ1-5	NA	NA	CASSYSGNSNQPQHF	TGTGCCAGCAGTTACTCAGGGAATAGCAATCAGCCCCAGCATTTT
TRBV6-1	TRBJ2-7	NA	NA	CASSDLQGTSYEQYF	TGTGCCAGCAGTGACCTACAGGGAACCTCCTACGAGCAGTACTTC
TRBV27	TRBJ2-7	NA	TRBD2	CASSQTSGGYEQYF	TGTGCCAGCAGTCAGACTAGCGGGGGCTACGAGCAGTACTTC
TRBV11-2	TRBJ1-2	NA	TRBD1	CASSRRPAQGWDYGYTF	TGTGCCAGCAGCAGAAGACCAGCACAGGGGTGGGACTATGGCTACACCTTC
TRBV28	TRBJ1-1	NA	NA	CASSSSNTEAFF	TGTGCCAGCAGTTCCTCTAACACTGAAGCTTTCTTT
TRBV28	TRBJ2-7	NA	NA	CASSYDREGYEQYF	TGTGCCAGCAGTTACGACCGAGAAGGCTACGAGCAGTACTTC
TRBV30	TRBJ2-1	NA	TRBD2	CAWSALAGSTYNEQFF	TGTGCCTGGAGTGCGCTAGCGGGATCCACCTACAATGAGCAGTTCTTC
TRBV4-3	TRBJ2-1	NA	TRBD2	CASSQEPSGRGYEQFF	TGCGCCAGCAGCCAAGAACCTAGCGGGAGAGGCTATGAGCAGTTCTTC
TRBV14	TRBJ2-7	NA	NA	CASSQDDGTLYEQYF	TGTGCCAGCAGCCAAGATGACGGGACCCTCTACGAGCAGTACTTC
TRBV5-4	TRBJ2-1	NA	TRBD1	CASSSRDRGENEQFF	TGTGCCAGCAGCTCCCGGGACAGGGGGGAGAATGAGCAGTTCTTC
TRBV27	TRBJ2-7	NA	TRBD2	CASRGSGTTYEQYF	TGTGCCAGCAGGGGTAGCGGGACTACCTACGAGCAGTACTTC
TRBV28	TRBJ2-5	NA	NA	CASSSDIQETQYF	TGTGCCAGCAGTTCCGACATTCAAGAGACCCAGTACTTC
TRBV5-4	TRBJ1-2	few	NA	CASSGTLYGYTF	TGTGCCAGCAGTGGGACACTCTATGGCTACACCTTC
TRBV27	TRBJ2-5	NA	TRBD2	CASSLAGGETQYF	TGTGCCAGCAGTTTGGCGGGGGGGGAGACCCAGTACTTC
TRBV5-1	TRBJ2-7	few	NA	CASSLGGKEQYF	TGCGCCAGCAGCTTGGGCGGGAAGGAGCAGTACTTC
TRBV6-6	TRBJ1-3	NA	NA	CASSTDLGNTIYF	TGTGCCAGCAGCACCGATCTTGGAAACACCATATATTTT
TRBV7-9	TRBJ2-2	NA	TRBD1	CASSPGQANTGELFF	TGTGCCAGCAGCCCGGGACAGGCGAACACCGGGGAGCTGTTTTTT